A single sample is the source of the 22 T cell receptor beta chains below, sequenced in a study of tissue T cells after allogeneic stem cell transplantation. Libraries were prepared by immunoSEQ multiplex PCR; TCRdb keeps only in-frame clonotypes and omits some of them. The table lists 48,000 or so clones, 73% of them singletons. The sample was sorted cells pooled from one or two spleens. The source is a pool of C57BL/6 mice in good health.

With respect to this clone: Gene names and germline match the mouse. The CDR3 goes on 1 residue after the read ends, and that part is filled in from the germline J gene. V is TRBV16 and J is TRBJ2-3, with D maybe TRBD2 (5 bases). Germline CDR1 is SGHSA and CDR2 is FRNQAP. The CDR3 has 16 residues. The V and J ends lost 0 bases and 0 bases respectively, with 10 bases between them. The CDR3 bases that were read are TGTGCAAGCAGCTTAGATTTTGGGGTCAGTGCAGAAACGCTGTAT. The encoded protein is CASSLDFGVSAETLY. From start to end, the CDR3 is CASSLDFGVSAETLYF.

Regarding this clone: The gene names given are mouse names. From the germline J gene comes the end of the CDR3, since the read stops 1 residue before it. The gene calls are TRBV17 and TRBJ2-7; 8 bases map to TRBD2. Germline V gives CDR1 MNHDT, CDR2 YYDKIL. Trimming at V came to 4 bases and at J to 4 bases, leaving 3 bases not matched to a gene. CDR3 length equals 13 residues. The CDR3 reads CASSKRTGYEQYF. The CDR3 DNA, read in part, is TGTGCTAGCAGTAAGAGGACTGGGTATGAACAGTAC. The variable domain in full, completed from reference TRBV17 and TRBJ2-7, reads DTTVKQNPRYKLARVGKPVNLICSQTMNHDTMYWYQKKPNQAPKLLLFYYDKILNREADTFEKFQSSRPNNSFCSLYIGSAGLEYSAMYLCASSKRTGYEQYFGPGTRLTVL.

Comments on this clone: Germline and genes here are mouse. The CDR3 end lies 1 residue beyond the end of the read and is filled in from the germline J gene. J is TRBJ2-2 and V is TRBV1; no firm D call. Trimming shortened V by 3 bases and J by 1 base, and 3 bases separated the two germline ends. The germline gives CDR1 NSQYPW, CDR2 LRSPGD (reference sequence). The CDR3 loop spans 13 amino acids. This CDR3 is CTCSAGNTGQLYF. CDR3 DNA, as far as it was read: TGCACCTGCAGTGCTGGAAACACCGGGCAGCTCTAC.

This clone was seen just once. The gene names here belong to mouse. The CDR3 is CASSTRDRPPGQLYF. The DNA read from the CDR3 is TGTGCAAGCAGCACTCGGGACAGGCCTCCCGGGCAGCTCTAC. The chain has TRBV16 and TRBJ2-2; 8 bases are a match to TRBD1. Read sequence stops 1 residue before the CDR3 end, and the germline J gene provides the missing end. Germline assignment: CDR1 SGHSA and CDR2 FRNQAP. The CDR3 consists of 15 residues. Trimming cost V 5 bases and J 6 bases; bases outside gene matches: 8.

Concerning this clone itself: Mouse germline and gene names are used. The read is 1 residue too short to cover the CDR3 end, so that end is filled in from the germline J gene. J is TRBJ1-4 and V is TRBV29; 7 bases align to TRBD1. The CDR3 totals 16 residues. V was pared by 5 bases and J by 3 bases, with 9 bases of the junction left unmatched. Looked up from germline, CDR1 is MSHET and CDR2 is SYDVDS. The CDR3 spells CASSLLDREANERLFF. CDR3 bases read: TGTGCTAGCAGTCTACTAGACAGGGAGGCCAACGAAAGATTATTT.

Details on this clone: These gene names are mouse names. The CDR3 goes on 1 residue after the read ends, and that part is filled in from the germline J gene. This chain links TRBV13-3 with TRBJ2-7; tentatively, D is TRBD1 (6 bases). Germline-derived CDR1 and CDR2 are NNHDY and SYVADS. Trimming left V 5 bases short and J 4 bases short, with 10 bases between. The CDR3 contains 12 residues. The CDR3 region is CASRIQGYEQYF. The part of the CDR3 DNA that was read is TGTGCCAGCAGGATACAGGGTTATGAACAGTAC.

Details on this clone: Gene names are mouse gene names. From the germline J gene comes the end of the CDR3, since the read stops 1 residue before it. This chain uses TRBV15 with TRBJ2-7; 7 nucleotides match TRBD2. Trimming cost V 3 bases and J 3 bases; bases outside gene matches: 2. CDR1 and CDR2 (germline): SGHND, FRSKSL. There are 13 residues in the CDR3. The chain's CDR3 is CASSFGGFYEQYF. Partial CDR3 DNA: TGTGCCAGCAGTTTTGGGGGGTTCTATGAACAGTAC.

About this clone itself: Gene names are mouse gene names. Coverage ceases 1 residue before the CDR3 finishes, and the germline J gene fills in the end. The chain links TRBV2 to TRBJ1-2; D may be TRBD1 (5 bases). Germline CDR1 and CDR2: LGHNA and YSYQKL. There are 15 residues in the CDR3. With 0 bases removed from V and 4 bases from J, the gap between germline ends came to 12 bases. CDR3 sequence: CASSQEGERGSDYTF. Incomplete CDR3 DNA: TGTGCCAGCAGCCAAGAGGGGGAAAGGGGCTCCGACTACACC.

Points on this clone: Gene names follow the mouse nomenclature. The read ends 1 residue shy of where the CDR3 ends; the end is completed using the germline J gene. The chain employs TRBV31 and TRBJ2-5; 8 bases map to TRBD2. The CDR3 length is 13 residues. The germline V gene has CDR1 GKSSPN and CDR2 SITVG. The ends lost 3 bases at V and 1 base at J; junction bases unmatched: 0. The CDR3 spells CAWRDWDQDTQYF. Incomplete CDR3 DNA: TGTGCCTGGAGGGACTGGGACCAAGACACCCAGTAC.

Worth noting for this clone: Gene and germline names: mouse. Partial CDR3 DNA: TGTGCCTGGAGCCGCCTGGCAGAAACGCTGTAT. Translating gives CAWSRLAETLY. The full CDR3 reads CAWSRLAETLYF. The chain is built from TRBV31 and TRBJ2-3; D not certain. The read halts 1 residue ahead of the CDR3 end, with the missing end drawn from the germline J gene. The CDR3 extends over 12 amino acids. CDR1 is GKSSPN and CDR2 is SITVG in the germline V gene. Trimming cost V 3 bases and J 3 bases, with 7 bases left between them. Using reference TRBV31 and TRBJ2-3 for the parts outside the CDR3, the full variable domain is AQTIHQWPVAEIKAVGSPLSLGCTIKGKSSPNLYWYWQATGGTLQQLFYSITVGQVESVVQLNLSASRPKDDQFILSTEKLLLSHSGFYLCAWSRLAETLYFGSGTRLTVL.

As to this clone: Genes here carry mouse names. The read halts 1 residue ahead of the CDR3 end, with the missing end drawn from the germline J gene. The V gene is TRBV19, the J gene TRBJ2-5; 11 nucleotides align to TRBD2. Losses at the gene ends were 5 bases for V and 2 bases for J; bases not matched to a gene: 4. Germline CDR1 is FNHDT and CDR2 is SITEND (reference sequence). The CDR3 has 15 residues. The CDR3 spells CASRGTGGFQDTQYF. The sequenced part of the CDR3 DNA is TGTGCCAGCAGAGGGACTGGGGGCTTCCAAGACACCCAGTAC.

This clone was detected only once. Mouse germline and gene names are used. The read halts 1 residue ahead of the CDR3 end, with the missing end drawn from the germline J gene. The identical CDR3 is also encoded by other nucleotide sequences in the sample. The chain employs TRBV13-2 and TRBJ2-4, with D possibly matching TRBD2 (6 bases). V lost 5 bases to trimming and J lost 0 bases, with 7 bases between them. Germline CDR1 and CDR2: NNHNN and SYGAGS (reference sequence). There are 13 residues in the CDR3. The part of the CDR3 DNA that was read is TGTGCCAGCGGGGGGGGTAGTCAAAACACCTTGTAC. As protein: CASGGGSQNTLY. The complete CDR3 reads CASGGGSQNTLYF.

Worth noting for this clone: Germline and genes: mouse. The read gets to within 1 residue of the CDR3 end, and the germline J gene fills in the rest. This sample includes further DNA sequences coding for the same CDR3. V is TRBV13-2 and J is TRBJ1-2, with D uncertain. Between the trimmed V and J ends, which lost 2 bases and 2 bases, there was a span of 1 base. The CDR3 runs to 11 residues. Germline V gene data show CDR1 as NNHNN and CDR2 as SYGAGS (reference sequence). Incomplete CDR3 DNA: TGTGCCAGCGGTGACAACTCCGACTACACC. Protein sequence: CASGDNSDYT. The full CDR3 protein reads CASGDNSDYTF.

About this clone itself: The listed genes are named as in mouse. The read ends 1 residue before the CDR3 terminus; that terminus is restored from the germline J gene. V gene TRBV21 combines with J gene TRBJ2-4; D may be TRBD1 (6 bases). TRBV21 is identified as an open reading frame with a role that is uncertain. V lost 2 bases to trimming and J lost 0 bases, with 12 bases between them. The CDR3 has 16 residues. The CDR3 sequence is CASSQPGHFSQNTLYF. The sequenced CDR3 bases are TGTGCTAGCAGTCAACCGGGACACTTTAGTCAAAACACCTTGTAC.

This clone was detected once. Gene and germline names: mouse. CDR3: CASSLGPNTGQLYF. The sequenced part of the CDR3 DNA is TGTGCAAGCAGCTTAGGGCCCAACACCGGGCAGCTCTAC. This sequence joins TRBV16 and TRBJ2-2; D is undetermined. The DNA ends 1 residue before the CDR3 does, and the rest of the CDR3 is filled in from the germline J gene. Trimming stripped 1 base from V and 2 bases from J, with 5 bases between. The germline CDR1 and CDR2 sequences are SGHSA and FRNQAP. The CDR3 consists of 14 residues. Using reference TRBV16 and TRBJ2-2 for the parts outside the CDR3, the full variable domain is NAGVIQTPRHKVTGKGQEATLWCEPISGHSAVFWYRQTIVQGLEFLTYFRNQAPIDDSGMPKERFSAQMPNQSHSTLKIQSTQPQDSAVYLCASSLGPNTGQLYFGEGSKLTVL.

Note on this clone: Gene names are mouse gene names. The read terminates 1 residue ahead of where the CDR3 ends, so the germline J gene completes it. The chain is built from TRBV19 and TRBJ2-1, with D possibly matching TRBD2 (5 bases). Trimming left V 1 base short and J 5 bases short, with 7 bases between. The CDR3 contains 13 residues. Germline CDR1 FNHDT, CDR2 SITEND (reference sequence). The sequenced CDR3 bases are TGTGCCAGCAGTATACATGGGGATGCTGAGCAGTTC. Its protein product is CASSIHGDAEQF. The full CDR3 protein reads CASSIHGDAEQFF.

In regard to this clone: Gene names and germline match the mouse. The read ends 1 residue early relative to the CDR3; the germline J gene fills the gap. The chain recombines TRBV12-1 with TRBJ1-1; no clear D gene. The V gene's germline CDR1 is SGHSN and CDR2 HYEKVE. The V end lost 4 bases, the J end lost 0 bases, and 11 bases lay between the germline ends. The CDR3 has 14 amino acids. CDR3 DNA (partial): TGTGCCAGCTCCCTGACTCCCGCAAACACAGAAGTCTTC. Protein: CASSLTPANTEVF. The complete CDR3 protein is CASSLTPANTEVFF.

Notes on this clone: Germline and genes: mouse. The read ends 1 residue before the CDR3 terminus; that terminus is restored from the germline J gene. The chain joins TRBV13-1 to TRBJ1-3; 9 bases are a match to TRBD1. CDR1 is NSHNY, CDR2 SYGAGN, per germline. V trimming: 3 bases; J trimming: 3 bases; junction bases outside the gene matches: 4. This CDR3 contains 15 residues. The CDR3 is CASSARDRVGNTLYF. CDR3 DNA (partial): TGTGCCAGCAGTGCCCGGGACAGGGTTGGAAATACGCTCTAT.

As regards this clone: Genes here carry mouse names. Read coverage stops 1 residue before the CDR3 terminus; the germline J gene supplies the remainder. The chain uses TRBV19 and TRBJ2-4; 11 positions agree with TRBD2. The CDR3 runs 14 residues. CDR1 is FNHDT and CDR2 is SITEND in the germline V gene (reference sequence). After removal of 5 bases from V and 4 bases from J, the junction contained 3 bases not matched to a gene. The CDR3 loop is CASRRLGGENTLYF. CDR3 DNA (partial): TGTGCCAGCAGACGACTGGGGGGGGAAAACACCTTGTAC. Supplemented by reference TRBV19 and TRBJ2-4, the full variable domain reads GGIITQTPKFLIGQEGQKLTLKCQQNFNHDTMYWYRQDSGKGLRLIYYSITENDLQKGDLSEGYDASREKKSSFSLTVTSAQKNEMAVFLCASRRLGGENTLYFGAGTRLSVL.

Worth noting for this clone: Gene and germline names: mouse. The CDR3 is cut off 1 residue early in the read; its end comes from the germline J gene. The J gene is TRBJ1-3, the V gene TRBV3; TRBD1 is a possible D gene (6 bases). Trimming took 7 bases from V and 2 from J, leaving 9 bases between them. The CDR3 has 13 amino acids. CDR1 SNHLY and CDR2 FYNGKV come from the germline V gene (reference sequence). CDR3 loop: CASKGGAGNTLYF. CDR3 DNA (partial): TGTGCCAGCAAGGGGGGGGCTGGAAATACGCTCTAT.

Turning to this clone: Mouse gene names apply. The CDR3 is cut off 1 residue early in the read; its end comes from the germline J gene. The rearrangement joins TRBV12-2 to TRBJ1-6; D unclear. TRBJ1-6 has ORF status, its function being uncertain. Germline CDR1 SGHLS, CDR2 HYDKME. The CDR3 loop spans 12 amino acids. V was trimmed by 0 bases and J by 5 bases, leaving 1 base between them. CDR3 DNA (partial): TGTGCCAGCTCTCTCAATAATTCGCCCCTCTAC. This sequence encodes CASSLNNSPLY. The full CDR3 protein reads CASSLNNSPLYF.

Points on this clone: The gene names here belong to mouse. Read sequence stops 1 residue before the CDR3 end, and the germline J gene provides the missing end. The chain uses TRBV17 and TRBJ2-5; no clear D. This CDR3 is 14 amino acids long. The germline V gene has CDR1 MNHDT and CDR2 YYDKIL. Trimming shortened V by 1 base and J by 3 bases, and 8 bases separated the two germline ends. CDR3 sequence reads: CASSRGEAQDTQYF. The covered CDR3 bases are TGTGCTAGCAGTAGAGGGGAGGCGCAAGACACCCAGTAC.